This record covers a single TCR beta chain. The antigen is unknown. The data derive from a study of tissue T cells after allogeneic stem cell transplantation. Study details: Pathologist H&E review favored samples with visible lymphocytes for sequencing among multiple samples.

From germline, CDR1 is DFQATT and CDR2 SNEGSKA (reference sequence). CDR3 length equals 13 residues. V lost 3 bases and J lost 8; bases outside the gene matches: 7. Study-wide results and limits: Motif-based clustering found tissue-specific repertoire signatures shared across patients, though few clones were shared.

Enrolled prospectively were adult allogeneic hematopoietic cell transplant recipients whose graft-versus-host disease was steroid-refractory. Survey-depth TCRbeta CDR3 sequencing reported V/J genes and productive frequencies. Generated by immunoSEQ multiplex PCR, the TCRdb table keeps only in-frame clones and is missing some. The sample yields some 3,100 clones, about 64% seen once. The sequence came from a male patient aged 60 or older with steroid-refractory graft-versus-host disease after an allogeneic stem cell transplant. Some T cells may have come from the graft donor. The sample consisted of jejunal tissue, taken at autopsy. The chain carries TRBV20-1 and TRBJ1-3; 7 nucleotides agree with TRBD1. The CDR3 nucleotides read TGCAGTGCTAGTGAGAGACAGGGTGACACCATATATTTT. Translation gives CSASERQGDTIYF.